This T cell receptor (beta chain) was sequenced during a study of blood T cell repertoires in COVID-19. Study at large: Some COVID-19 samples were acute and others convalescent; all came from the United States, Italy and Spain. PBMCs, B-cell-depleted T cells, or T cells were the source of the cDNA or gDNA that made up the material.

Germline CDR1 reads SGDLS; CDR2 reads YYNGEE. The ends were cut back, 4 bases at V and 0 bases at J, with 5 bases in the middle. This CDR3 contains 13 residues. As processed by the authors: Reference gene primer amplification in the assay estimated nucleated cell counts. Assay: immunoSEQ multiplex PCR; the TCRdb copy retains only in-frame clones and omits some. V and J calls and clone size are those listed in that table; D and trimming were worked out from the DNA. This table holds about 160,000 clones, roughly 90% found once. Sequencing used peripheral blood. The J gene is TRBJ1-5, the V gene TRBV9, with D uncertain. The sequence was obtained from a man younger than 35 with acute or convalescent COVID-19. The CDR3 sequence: CASSPSSNQPQHF. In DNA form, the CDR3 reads TGTGCCAGCAGCCCCTCTAGCAATCAGCCCCAGCATTTT.